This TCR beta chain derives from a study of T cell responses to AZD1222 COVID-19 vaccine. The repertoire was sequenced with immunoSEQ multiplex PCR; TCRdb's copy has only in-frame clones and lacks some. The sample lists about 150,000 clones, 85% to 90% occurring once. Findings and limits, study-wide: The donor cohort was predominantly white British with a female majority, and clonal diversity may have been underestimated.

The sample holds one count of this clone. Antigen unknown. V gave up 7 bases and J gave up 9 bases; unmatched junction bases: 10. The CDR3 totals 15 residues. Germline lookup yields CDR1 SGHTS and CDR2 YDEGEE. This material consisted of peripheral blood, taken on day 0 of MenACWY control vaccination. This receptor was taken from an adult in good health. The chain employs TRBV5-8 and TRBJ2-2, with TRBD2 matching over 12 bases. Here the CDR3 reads CASGLLAGGTRELFF. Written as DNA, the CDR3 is TGTGCCAGCGGCCTGCTAGCGGGGGGGACCCGGGAGCTGTTTTTT.